This TCR beta chain was identified during a study of shared clonotypes between healthy human individuals. Overall study findings and caveats: For sorted subsets, rarefaction showed incomplete sequencing despite large depth. Generally, estimated richness proved larger in naive subsets than it did in memory subsets.

Splitting the CD4+ cells yielded a CD45RA+ naive subset and a CD45RA-negative memory subset. Profiling relied on immunoSEQ multiplex PCR, and the TCRdb table lists in-frame clones only, not all of them. The table includes 2 million to 2.5 million clones, just under 95% detected once. This clone came up once. The antigen is undetermined. V was shortened by 1 base and J by 2 bases, with 7 bases between the two germline ends. Germline V gene lookup returns CDR1 SGHNT and CDR2 YYREEE (reference sequence). The CDR3 spans 14 residues. Sequencing was carried out using naive CD4+ T cells from PBMCs. Subset noted: CD45RA+ positively selected. V is TRBV5-4 and J is TRBJ2-1, with D perhaps assigned TRBD1 or TRBD2 (5 bases each). This TCR was recovered from a man between 18 and 29 years old in good health. Some clones in this sample may be carry-over from other donors' samples. CDR3 sequence (DNA): TGTGCCAGCAGCTTGAGAGGGGCCTACAATGAGCAGTTCTTC. This codes for CASSLRGAYNEQFF.